Sequencing of this T cell receptor (beta chain) was carried out in a study of cytomegalovirus exposure and HLA in healthy donors. The PCR used 60 Vbeta and 13 Jbeta primers. The table came from immunoSEQ multiplex PCR; TCRdb's copy has only in-frame clones and leaves some out. The data contain tens of thousands of clones, roughly 80% of them seen just once; the ten biggest clones take up 3.5% to 4.5%. Germline assignment: CDR1 MGHRA and CDR2 YSYEKL. V dropped 3 bases and J dropped 7; count of bases not matched to a gene: 9. This CDR3 comprises 17 residues. This clone occurred a few times. Its antigen is still unknown. General study findings and limits: Prediction of most subjects' HLA-A and HLA-B alleles by TCR beta sequences was reportedly accurate. Most TCR sequences were seen very rarely across donors, but some public TCRs occurred in many.

The V call is TRBV4-1, the J call TRBJ2-1, with TRBD2 matching over 13 bases. The sequence came from a man younger than 45 in good health and CMV-seronegative. The sample comprised PBMCs. The CDR3 here is CASSHSRLAGGGNEQFF. CDR3 sequence (DNA): TGCGCCAGCAGCCACAGTCGACTAGCGGGAGGAGGGAATGAGCAGTTCTTC.